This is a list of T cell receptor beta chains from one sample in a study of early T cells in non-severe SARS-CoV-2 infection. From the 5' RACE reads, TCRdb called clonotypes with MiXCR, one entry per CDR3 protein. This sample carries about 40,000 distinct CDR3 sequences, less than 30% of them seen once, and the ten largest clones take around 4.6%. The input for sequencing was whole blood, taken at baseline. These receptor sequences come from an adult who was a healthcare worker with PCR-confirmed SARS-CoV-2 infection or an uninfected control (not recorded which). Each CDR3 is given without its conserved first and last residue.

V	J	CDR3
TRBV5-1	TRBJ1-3	ASSLAAGAGPGNTIY
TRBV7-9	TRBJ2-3	ASSLPSADTQY
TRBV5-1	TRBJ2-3	ASSLETTSLFAQY
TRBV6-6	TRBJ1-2	ASSYRTDPAPYT
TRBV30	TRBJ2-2	AWSVGGLPSGELF
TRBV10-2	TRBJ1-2	ASSETWGYGYT
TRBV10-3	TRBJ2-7	AIRPGQNLGEQY
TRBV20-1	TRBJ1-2	SAPQGNYGYT
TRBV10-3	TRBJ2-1	AISADRGSNEQF
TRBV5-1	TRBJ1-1	ASSLGTNTEVF
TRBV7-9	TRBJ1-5	ASSLDPTGQIRWRSNQPQH
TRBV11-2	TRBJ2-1	AGSLGLAEQF
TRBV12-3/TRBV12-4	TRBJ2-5	ASSFTGGETQY
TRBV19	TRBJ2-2	ASSIKWAGELF
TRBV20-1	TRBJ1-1	SASGGIEAF
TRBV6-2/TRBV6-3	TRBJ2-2	ASKPGHVPNTGELF
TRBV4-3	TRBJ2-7	ANSEGQEYEQY
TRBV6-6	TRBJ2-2	ASRRTGDGGELF
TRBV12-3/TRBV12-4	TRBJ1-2	ASSPSPNYGYT
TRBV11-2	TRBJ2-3	ASSFGTGEDTQY
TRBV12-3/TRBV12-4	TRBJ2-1	ASSLGNEQF
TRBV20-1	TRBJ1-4	SARDNGRDEKLF
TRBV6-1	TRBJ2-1	ASSEVNEQF
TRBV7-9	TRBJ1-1	ASSHASRGTEAF
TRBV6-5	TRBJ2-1	ASSYPRTGNPTYNEQF
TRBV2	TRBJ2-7	ASSEMSQAYEQY
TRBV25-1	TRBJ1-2	ASSEATAYGYT
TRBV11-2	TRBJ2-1	ASSFLAGAYNEQF
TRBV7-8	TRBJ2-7	ASSLARTGSPYEQY
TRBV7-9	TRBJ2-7	ASSPKTGISVYEQY
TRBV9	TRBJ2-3	ASSPGQDTDTQY
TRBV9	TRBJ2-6	ASSVRGDAGANVLT
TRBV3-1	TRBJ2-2	ASSWDRGPYTGELF
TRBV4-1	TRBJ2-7	ASSQDRGETYEQY
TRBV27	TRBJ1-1	ASSYRTANTEAF
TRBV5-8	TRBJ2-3	ASTSGTGWRTDTQY
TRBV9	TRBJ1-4	ASSVGSPNEKLF
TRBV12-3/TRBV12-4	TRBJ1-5	ASSLAGHVNQPQH
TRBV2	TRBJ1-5	ASSDPGGGQPQH
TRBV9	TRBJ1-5	ASSVEGSNQPQH
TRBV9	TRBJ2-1	ASSVDAQDEQF
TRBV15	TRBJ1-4	ATSRDGGTGGEKLF
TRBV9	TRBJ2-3	ASSVRPGLAGVTSTDTQY
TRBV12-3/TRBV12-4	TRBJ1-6	ASSRRDGDSPLH
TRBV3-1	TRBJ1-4	ASSQNRDSNEKLF
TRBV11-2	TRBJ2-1	ASSLDPGGVYNEQF
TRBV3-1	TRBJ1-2	ASSRHNYGYT
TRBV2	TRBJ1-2	ASSEPRIDYT
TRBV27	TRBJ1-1	ASSTGHLNTEAF
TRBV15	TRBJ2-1	ATSTPVGGYNEQF
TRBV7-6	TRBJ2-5	ASSRAIQETQY
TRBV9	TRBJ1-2	ASSLGTSQGPYGYT